These 22 T cell receptor beta chains were all obtained from the same sample, sequenced in a study of blood T cell repertoires in COVID-19. Repertoires were generated with immunoSEQ multiplex PCR, while TCRdb's copy carries only in-frame clones and drops some. The table lists approximately 300,000 clones, roughly 90% of them singletons. Sequencing was done on a sample of peripheral blood. These receptors originate from a woman aged 45-60 years with active or convalescent COVID-19.

This chain uses TRBV19 with TRBJ1-3, with D possibly matching TRBD1 (5 bases). V was shortened by 6 bases and J by 3 bases, with 9 bases between the two germline ends. This CDR3 is 13 amino acids long. The germline CDR1 and CDR2 sequences are LNHDA and SQIVND (reference sequence). CDR3 residues: CASSAGDGNTIYF. In DNA, the CDR3 is TGTGCCAGTAGCGCGGGGGATGGAAACACCATATATTTT.

This chain connects TRBV6-5 to TRBJ1-1; 8 bases map to TRBD1. The CDR3 sequence is 13 residues long. The germline V gene encodes CDR1 MNHEY and CDR2 SVGAGI. Unmatched junction bases numbered 1, after V lost 6 bases and J lost 1 base. The CDR3 coding sequence is TGTGCCAGCAGCGGACAGGGGAACACTGAAGCTTTCTTT. Translating it yields CASSGQGNTEAFF.

The V call is TRBV30, the J call TRBJ1-3, with D possibly being TRBD1 (6 bases). V was shortened by 4 bases and J by 2 bases, with 12 bases between the two germline ends. CDR1 GTSNPN and CDR2 SVGIG come from the germline V gene (reference sequence). The CDR3 runs 14 residues. The CDR3 DNA sequence: TGTGCCTGGATAGGCAGGGGTGCTGGAAACACCATATATTTT. This sequence encodes CAWIGRGAGNTIYF.

The J gene is TRBJ1-4, the V gene TRBV9, with a weak D call TRBD1 (6 bases). Between the trimmed V and J ends, which lost 3 bases and 0 bases, there was a span of 9 bases. This CDR3 has 15 amino acids. In germline, CDR1 is SGDLS, CDR2 YYNGEE. CDR3 DNA sequence: TGTGCCAGCAGCGCAGGACAGACAACTAATGAAAAACTGTTTTTT. Protein sequence: CASSAGQTTNEKLFF.

The rearrangement links TRBV28 to TRBJ2-7; 10 bases match TRBD2. Looked up from germline, CDR1 is MDHEN and CDR2 is SYDVKM. The CDR3 runs 15 residues. The V gene end was trimmed by 4 bases and the J gene end by 4 bases; junction bases not matched to a gene: 7. The CDR3 region is CASSSLAGVRYEQYF. The CDR3 DNA reads as TGTGCCAGCAGTTCCCTAGCGGGAGTGAGGTACGAGCAGTACTTC.

V is TRBV18 and J is TRBJ2-7, with 8 bases lining up with TRBD1. The CDR3 runs to 16 residues. Germline CDR1 reads KGHSH; CDR2 reads LQKENI. The V and J ends lost 4 bases and 0 bases, in that order; junction bases with no gene match: 8. CDR3: CASSQPGQATSYEQYF. Here the CDR3 DNA reads TGTGCCAGCTCACAACCGGGACAGGCGACCTCCTACGAGCAGTACTTC. Looking up the rest from reference TRBV18 and TRBJ2-7 gives the full variable domain: NAGVMQNPRHLVRRRGQEARLRCSPMKGHSHVYWYRQLPEEGLKFMVYLQKENIIDESGMPKERFSAEFPKEGPSILRIQQVVRGDSAAYFCASSQPGQATSYEQYFGPGTRLTVT.

This rearrangement joins TRBV11-2 to TRBJ2-1, with D possibly being TRBD1 (5 bases). V lost 7 bases to trimming and J lost 4 bases, with 11 bases between them. Germline values: CDR1 SGHAT, CDR2 FQNNGV. CDR3 size: 13 residues. CDR3 sequence reads: CASMRQQYNEQFF. For the CDR3, the DNA is TGTGCCAGCATGCGACAGCAGTACAATGAGCAGTTCTTC.

The chain uses TRBV6-5 and TRBJ2-7; TRBD1 aligns across 7 bases. With 6 bases clipped from V and 2 bases from J, the junction kept 4 bases outside the gene matches. This CDR3 contains 13 residues. The germline V gene encodes CDR1 MNHEY and CDR2 SVGAGI. The CDR3 region has the DNA TGTGCCAGCAGGGGACAGAATGCCTACGAGCAGTACTTC. It translates to CASRGQNAYEQYF.

The chain employs TRBV15 and TRBJ1-3; D is unresolved. The CDR3 spans 16 residues. V was clipped by 2 bases and J by 2 bases, with 13 bases between them. Germline CDR1 LNHNV, CDR2 YYDKDF (reference sequence). CDR3 sequence (DNA): TGTGCCACCAGCAGAAACGCTCCCCGGGCTGGAAACACCATATATTTT. Translating gives CATSRNAPRAGNTIYF.

V is TRBV7-8 and J is TRBJ2-7; D is uncertain. The CDR3 consists of 16 residues. Trimming pared 4 bases from V and 6 bases from J, leaving 22 bases between. The germline V gene has CDR1 SGHVS and CDR2 FQNEAQ. The CDR3 DNA follows: TGTGCCAGCAGCTCTTCAGAAAAGTTCCAGTCAGGCGAGCAGTACTTC. It translates to CASSSSEKFQSGEQYF. Variable domain in full (rest from reference TRBV7-8 and TRBJ2-7): GAGVSQSPRYKVAKRGQDVALRCDPISGHVSLFWYQQALGQGPEFLTYFQNEAQLDKSGLPSDRFFAERPEGSVSTLKIQRTQQEDSAVYLCASSSSEKFQSGEQYFGPGTRLTVT.

With respect to this clone: Distinct nucleotide sequences in the sample also encode this CDR3. V and J are TRBV9 and TRBJ2-3, with TRBD1 matching 7 bases. The CDR3 totals 15 residues. The junction had 2 bases not matched to a gene; V was cut back by 0 bases and J by 1 base. Germline-derived CDR1 and CDR2 are SGDLS and YYNGEE. CDR3 coding DNA: TGTGCCAGCAGCGTAGGAACAGGGGGCACAGATACGCAGTATTTT. As protein: CASSVGTGGTDTQYF.

The CDR3 spells CASRVGLAGSEQFF. The CDR3 region has the DNA TGTGCCAGCAGGGTGGGACTAGCGGGAAGTGAGCAGTTCTTC. The V gene is TRBV27, the J gene TRBJ2-1, with 13 bases identical to TRBD2. Germline values: CDR1 MNHEY, CDR2 SMNVEV (reference sequence). The CDR3 length is 14 residues. V was clipped by 6 bases and J by 9 bases; unmatched bases: 5.

This chain joins TRBV6-5 and TRBJ2-1, with TRBD1 as a possible D gene (6 bases). The CDR3 covers 15 residues. Germline CDR1 is MNHEY and CDR2 is SVGAGI. Between the trimmed V and J ends, which lost 2 bases and 4 bases, there was a span of 12 bases. In nucleotides, the CDR3 is TGTGCCAGCAGTTACGATTTGGGGGCTTACAATGAGCAGTTCTTC. Amino acid sequence: CASSYDLGAYNEQFF.

The table lists this clone with a count of one. The rearrangement joins TRBV10-3 to TRBJ1-2; TRBD1 matches 8 bases. Germline CDR1 and CDR2: ENHRY and SYGVKD. V lost 6 bases to trimming and J lost 5 bases; unmatched junction nucleotides: 8. This CDR3 is 14 amino acids long. CDR3 sequence (DNA): TGTGCCATCAGAGCGATGGACAGGGCTTATGGCTACACCTTC. This translates into CAIRAMDRAYGYTF.

Comment on this clone: The same CDR3 also results from other DNA sequences found in this sample. V is TRBV18 and J is TRBJ1-5; D may be TRBD1 (5 bases). The germline V gene encodes CDR1 KGHSH and CDR2 LQKENI. The CDR3 length is 14 residues. V shed 0 bases and J shed 4 bases, with 7 bases lying between them. The CDR3 coding sequence is TGTGCCAGCTCACCACCCGACAGAAATCAGCCCCAGCATTTT. Its translation is CASSPPDRNQPQHF.

This sequence joins TRBV7-8 and TRBJ1-6; 8 positions match TRBD1. The CDR3 spans 16 residues. Germline V CDR1 and CDR2: SGHVS, FQNEAQ. J gave up 7 bases and V 5 bases, and 10 bases lay outside the gene matches. The CDR3 spells CASSKWQGAQNSPLHF. CDR3 coding DNA: TGTGCCAGCAGCAAATGGCAGGGGGCGCAGAATTCACCCCTCCACTTT.

The chain employs TRBV7-9 and TRBJ1-2, with a weak D call TRBD1 (5 bases). In germline, CDR1 is SEHNR, CDR2 FQNEAQ (reference sequence). This CDR3 has 14 amino acids. Trimming removed 1 base from V and 4 bases from J, with 10 bases in between. The chain's CDR3 is CASSLETATYGYTF. In nucleotides, the CDR3 is TGTGCCAGCAGCTTAGAGACAGCCACCTATGGCTACACCTTC.

The V gene is TRBV29-1, the J gene TRBJ2-3, with 15 bases identical to TRBD2. The CDR3 runs 20 residues. Germline CDR1 is SQVTM and CDR2 is ANQGSEA. Trimming removed 1 base from V and 4 bases from J; junction bases left unmatched: 15. The CDR3 loop reads CSVEVAPGLAGGGRADTQYF. CDR3 coding DNA: TGCAGCGTTGAAGTCGCACCGGGACTAGCGGGGGGCGGGAGAGCAGATACGCAGTATTTT.

The chain employs TRBV18 and TRBJ1-1; D is unresolved. Germline V gene data show CDR1 as KGHSH and CDR2 as LQKENI. V shed 3 bases and J shed 1 base, with 12 bases lying between them. The CDR3 has 15 residues. The CDR3 region is CASSPGPGWNTEAFF. The CDR3 nucleotides read TGTGCCAGCTCACCTGGCCCGGGGTGGAACACTGAAGCTTTCTTT.

The rearrangement joins TRBV7-3 to TRBJ1-1; 11 nucleotides match TRBD1. The CDR3 length is 15 residues. V was clipped by 3 bases and J by 3 bases; unmatched bases: 3. Germline CDR1 and CDR2: SGHTA and FQGTGA. The CDR3 spells CASSLMGQGDTEAFF. As DNA, the CDR3 is TGTGCCAGCAGCTTGATGGGACAGGGGGACACTGAAGCTTTCTTT. The entire variable domain, with the rest obtained from reference TRBV7-3 and TRBJ1-1, is as follows: GAGVSQTPSNKVTEKGKYVELRCDPISGHTALYWYRQSLGQGPEFLIYFQGTGAADDSGLPNDRFFAVRPEGSVSTLKIQRTERGDSAVYLCASSLMGQGDTEAFFGQGTRLTVV.

The V and J genes are TRBV9 and TRBJ1-1, with D perhaps matching TRBD1 (6 bases). Trimming took 3 bases from V and 0 from J, leaving 9 bases between them. The CDR3 loop spans 14 amino acids. The germline gives CDR1 SGDLS, CDR2 YYNGEE. The CDR3 region is CASSADRLNTEAFF. Written as DNA, the CDR3 is TGTGCCAGCAGCGCCGACAGGTTGAACACTGAAGCTTTCTTT. Full variable domain (rest looked up from reference TRBV9 and TRBJ1-1): DSGVTQTPKHLITATGQRVTLRCSPRSGDLSVYWYQQSLDQGLQFLIQYYNGEERAKGNILERFSAQQFPDLHSELNLSSLELGDSALYFCASSADRLNTEAFFGQGTRLTVV.

The rearrangement links TRBV7-6 to TRBJ1-3; D is ambiguous. Trimming removed 5 bases from V and 0 bases from J, with 14 bases in between. Germline lookup yields CDR1 SGHVS and CDR2 FNYEAQ. This CDR3 is built from 16 residues. The CDR3 bases are TGTGCCAGCAGCATGGTAACTGATGGCTCTGGAAACACCATATATTTT. Translated, it gives CASSMVTDGSGNTIYF.